The T cell receptor beta chain described here comes from a study of blood T cell repertoires in COVID-19. Repertoires were generated with immunoSEQ multiplex PCR, while TCRdb's copy carries only in-frame clones and drops some. In the table there are 200,000 to 250,000 clones, roughly 87% of which are singletons. This TCR came from a woman aged 18 to 35 who had recovered from COVID-19. Sequencing was performed on peripheral blood.

The CDR3 DNA reads TGTGCCAGCAGCTTAGGCTTACTAGCGGGAAATCGGATCAATGAGCAGTTCTTC. Protein product: CASSLGLLAGNRINEQFF. The J gene is TRBJ2-1, the V gene TRBV7-2; 10 bases match TRBD2. V lost 1 base, J lost 6 bases, and 12 bases stayed unmatched. CDR1 is SGHTA, CDR2 FQGNSA, per germline. This CDR3 is 18 amino acids long.